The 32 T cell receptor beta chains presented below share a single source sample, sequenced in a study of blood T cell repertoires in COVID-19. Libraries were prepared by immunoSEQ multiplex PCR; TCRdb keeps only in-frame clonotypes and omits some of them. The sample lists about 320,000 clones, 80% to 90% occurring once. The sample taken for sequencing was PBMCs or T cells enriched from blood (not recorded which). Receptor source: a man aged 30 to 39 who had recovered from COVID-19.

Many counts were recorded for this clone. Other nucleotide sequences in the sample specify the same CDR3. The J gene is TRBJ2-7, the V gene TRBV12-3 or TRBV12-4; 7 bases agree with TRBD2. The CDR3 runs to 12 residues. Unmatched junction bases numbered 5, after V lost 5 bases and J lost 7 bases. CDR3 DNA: TGTGCCAGCAGTGACCCGGGGGGTGAGCAGTACTTC. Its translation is CASSDPGGEQYF.

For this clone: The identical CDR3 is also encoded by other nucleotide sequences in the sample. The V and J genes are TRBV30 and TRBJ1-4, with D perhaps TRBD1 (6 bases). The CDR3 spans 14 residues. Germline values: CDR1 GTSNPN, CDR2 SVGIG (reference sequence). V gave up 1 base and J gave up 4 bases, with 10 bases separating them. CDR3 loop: CAWSGWTVNEKLFF. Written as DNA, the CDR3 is TGTGCCTGGAGTGGCTGGACAGTTAATGAAAAACTGTTTTTT.

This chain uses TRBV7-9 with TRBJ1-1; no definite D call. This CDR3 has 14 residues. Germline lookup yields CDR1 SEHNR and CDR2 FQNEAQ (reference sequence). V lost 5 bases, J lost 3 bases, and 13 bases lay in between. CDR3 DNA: TGTGCCAGCAGCCGTGACCGGGGAGACACTGAAGCTTTCTTT. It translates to CASSRDRGDTEAFF.

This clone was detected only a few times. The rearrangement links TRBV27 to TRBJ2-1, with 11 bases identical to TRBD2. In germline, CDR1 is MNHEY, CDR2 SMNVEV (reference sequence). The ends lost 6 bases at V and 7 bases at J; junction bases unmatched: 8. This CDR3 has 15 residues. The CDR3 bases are TGTGCCAGCAGCCATAGCGGGGGGGCTTCGAATGAGCAGTTCTTC. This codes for CASSHSGGASNEQFF.

CDR3 DNA sequence: TGCGCCAGCACCGATCTTACTGGGGCGAGTGAAAAACTGTTTTTT. Its protein is CASTDLTGASEKLFF. The chain has TRBV5-1 and TRBJ1-4, with D maybe TRBD1 (5 bases). This CDR3 is built from 15 residues. CDR1 and CDR2 from the germline V gene are SGHRS and YFSETQ. V was pared by 6 bases and J by 7 bases, with 19 bases between. Full variable domain (rest looked up from reference TRBV5-1 and TRBJ1-4): KAGVTQTPRYLIKTRGQQVTLSCSPISGHRSVSWYQQTPGQGLQFLFEYFSETQRNKGNFPGRFSGRQFSNSRSEMNVSTLELGDSALYLCASTDLTGASEKLFFGSGTQLSVL.

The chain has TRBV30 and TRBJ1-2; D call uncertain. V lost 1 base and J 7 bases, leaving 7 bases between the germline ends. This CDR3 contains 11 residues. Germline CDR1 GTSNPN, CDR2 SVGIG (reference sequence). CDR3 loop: CAWSDTAGYTF. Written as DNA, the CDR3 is TGTGCCTGGAGTGATACAGCTGGCTACACCTTC.

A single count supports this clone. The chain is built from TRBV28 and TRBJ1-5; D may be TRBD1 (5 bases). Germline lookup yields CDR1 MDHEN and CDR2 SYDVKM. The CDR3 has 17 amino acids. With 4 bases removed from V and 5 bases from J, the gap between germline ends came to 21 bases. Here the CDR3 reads CASSSAGHHDFYQPQHF. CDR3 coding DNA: TGTGCCAGCAGTTCGGCGGGGCATCATGACTTCTATCAGCCCCAGCATTTT.

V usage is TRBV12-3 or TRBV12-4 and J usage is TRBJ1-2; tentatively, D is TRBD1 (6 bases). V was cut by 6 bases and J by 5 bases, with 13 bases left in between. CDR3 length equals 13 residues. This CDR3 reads CASSQDSYYGYTF. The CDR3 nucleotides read TGTGCCAGCAGCCAGGACAGTTATTATGGCTACACCTTC.

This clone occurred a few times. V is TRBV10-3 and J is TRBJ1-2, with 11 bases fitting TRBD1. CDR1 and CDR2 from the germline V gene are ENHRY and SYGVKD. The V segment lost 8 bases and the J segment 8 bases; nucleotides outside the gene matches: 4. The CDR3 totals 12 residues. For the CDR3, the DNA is TGTGCCATCGGGGACAGGGGGAAGGGCTACACCTTC. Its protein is CAIGDRGKGYTF.

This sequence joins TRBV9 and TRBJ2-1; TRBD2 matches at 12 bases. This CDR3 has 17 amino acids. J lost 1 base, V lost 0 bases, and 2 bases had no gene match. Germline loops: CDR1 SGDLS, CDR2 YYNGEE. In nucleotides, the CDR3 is TGTGCCAGCAGCGTAGCTAGCGGGGGGGTTTCCTACAATGAGCAGTTCTTC. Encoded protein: CASSVASGGVSYNEQFF.

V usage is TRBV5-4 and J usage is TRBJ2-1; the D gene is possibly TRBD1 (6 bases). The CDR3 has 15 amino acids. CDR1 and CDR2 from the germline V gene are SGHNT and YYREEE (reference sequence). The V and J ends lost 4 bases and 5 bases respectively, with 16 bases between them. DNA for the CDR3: TGTGCCAGCAGCATGCCGGGACATTTAAACAATGAGCAGTTCTTC. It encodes CASSMPGHLNNEQFF.

The CDR3 here is CAWSSGLNTEAFF. The CDR3 nucleotides read TGTGCCTGGAGTAGCGGATTGAACACTGAAGCTTTCTTT. This chain links TRBV30 with TRBJ1-1, with no clear D. Per the germline V gene, CDR1 is GTSNPN and CDR2 is SVGIG (reference sequence). CDR3 length: 13 amino acids. Trimming stripped 2 bases from V and 0 bases from J, with 7 bases between.

Here the CDR3 reads CASSQDPTGRFNSNQPQHF. The CDR3 coding sequence is TGCGCCAGCAGCCAAGATCCCACAGGCCGGTTTAATAGCAATCAGCCCCAGCATTTT. The V gene is TRBV4-1, the J gene TRBJ1-5; possible D gene TRBD1, 5 bases. Germline V CDR1 and CDR2: MGHRA, YSYEKL. Trimming left V 0 bases short and J 0 bases short, with 18 bases between. The CDR3 length is 19 residues.

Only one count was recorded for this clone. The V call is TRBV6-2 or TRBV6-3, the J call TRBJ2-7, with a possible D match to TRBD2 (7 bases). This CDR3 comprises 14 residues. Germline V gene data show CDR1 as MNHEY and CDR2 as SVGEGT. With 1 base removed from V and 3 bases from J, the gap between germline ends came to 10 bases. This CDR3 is CASSYLGGLYEQYF. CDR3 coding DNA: TGTGCCAGCAGTTACTTGGGGGGGCTCTACGAGCAGTACTTC.

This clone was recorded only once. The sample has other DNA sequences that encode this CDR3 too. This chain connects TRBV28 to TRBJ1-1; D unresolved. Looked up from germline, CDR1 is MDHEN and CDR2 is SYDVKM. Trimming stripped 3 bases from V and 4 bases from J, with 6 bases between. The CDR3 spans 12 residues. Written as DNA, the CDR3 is TGTGCCAGCAGTTTTGTAGCCACTGAAGCTTTCTTT. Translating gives CASSFVATEAFF.

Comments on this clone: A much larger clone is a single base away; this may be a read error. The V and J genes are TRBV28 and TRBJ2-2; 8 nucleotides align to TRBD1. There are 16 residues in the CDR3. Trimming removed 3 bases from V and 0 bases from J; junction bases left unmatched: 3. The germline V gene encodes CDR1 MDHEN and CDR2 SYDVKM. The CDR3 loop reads CASSFMTGANTGELFF. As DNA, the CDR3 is TGTGCCAGCAGTTTCATGACAGGGGCGAACACCGGGGAGCTGTTTTTT.

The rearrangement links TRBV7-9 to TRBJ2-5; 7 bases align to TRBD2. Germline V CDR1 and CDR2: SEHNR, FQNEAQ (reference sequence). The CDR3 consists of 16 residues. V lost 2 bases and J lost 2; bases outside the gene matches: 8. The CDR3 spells CASSLRSAGFQETQYF. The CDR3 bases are TGTGCCAGCAGCTTAAGATCAGCGGGGTTTCAAGAGACCCAGTACTTC.

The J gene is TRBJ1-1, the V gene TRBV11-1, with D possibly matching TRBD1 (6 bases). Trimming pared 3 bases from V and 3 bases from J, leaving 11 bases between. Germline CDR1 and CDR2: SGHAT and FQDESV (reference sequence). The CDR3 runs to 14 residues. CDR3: CASSFDRWDTEAFF. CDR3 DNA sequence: TGTGCCAGCAGCTTTGACAGGTGGGACACTGAAGCTTTCTTT.

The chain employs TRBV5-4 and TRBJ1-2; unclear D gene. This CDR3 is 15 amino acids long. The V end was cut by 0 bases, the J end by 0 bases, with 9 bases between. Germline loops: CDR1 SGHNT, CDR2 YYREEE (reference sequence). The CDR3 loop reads CASSLGAEPNYGYTF. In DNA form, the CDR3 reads TGTGCCAGCAGCTTGGGGGCAGAGCCTAACTATGGCTACACCTTC.

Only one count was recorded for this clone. The CDR3 coding sequence is TGTGCCAGCAGCTCAGACAGGGGCGGTGAGCAGTTCTTC. Translation: CASSSDRGGEQFF. The gene calls are TRBV12-3 or TRBV12-4 and TRBJ2-1; 8 bases align to TRBD1. The V and J ends lost 6 bases and 9 bases, in that order; junction bases with no gene match: 7. The CDR3 has 13 residues.

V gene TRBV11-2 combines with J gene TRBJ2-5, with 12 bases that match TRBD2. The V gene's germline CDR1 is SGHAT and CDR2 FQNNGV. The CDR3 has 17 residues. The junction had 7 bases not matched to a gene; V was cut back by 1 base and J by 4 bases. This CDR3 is CASSLGASGGAGETQYF. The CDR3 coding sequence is TGTGCCAGCAGCTTAGGGGCTAGCGGGGGGGCTGGAGAGACCCAGTACTTC. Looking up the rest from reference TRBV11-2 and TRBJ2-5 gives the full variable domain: EAGVAQSPRYKIIEKRQSVAFWCNPISGHATLYWYQQILGQGPKLLIQFQNNGVVDDSQLPKDRFSAERLKGVDSTLKIQPAKLEDSAVYLCASSLGASGGAGETQYFGPGTRLLVL.

CDR3 sequence reads: CASSLPSRGSYGYTF. CDR3 DNA sequence: TGTGCCAGCTCACTTCCTTCCAGGGGGAGCTATGGCTACACCTTC. The chain employs TRBV18 and TRBJ1-2, with TRBD1 matching over 7 bases. Looked up from germline, CDR1 is KGHSH and CDR2 is LQKENI. After removal of 4 bases from V and 4 bases from J, the junction contained 9 bases not matched to a gene. The CDR3 is 15 amino acids.

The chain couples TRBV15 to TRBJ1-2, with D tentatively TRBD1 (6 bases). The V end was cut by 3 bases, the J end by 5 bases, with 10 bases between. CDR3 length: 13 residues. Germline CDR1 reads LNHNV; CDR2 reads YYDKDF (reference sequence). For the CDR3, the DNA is TGTGCCACCAGCAGCCGTACAGGGTATGGCTACACCTTC. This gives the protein CATSSRTGYGYTF.

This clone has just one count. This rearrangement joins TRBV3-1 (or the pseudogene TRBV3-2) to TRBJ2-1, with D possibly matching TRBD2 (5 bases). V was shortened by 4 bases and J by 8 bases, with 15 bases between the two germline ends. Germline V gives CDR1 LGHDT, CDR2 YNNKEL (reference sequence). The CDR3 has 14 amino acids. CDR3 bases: TGTGCCAGCAGCCCGTCCGGGAAAACTTATGAGCAGTTCTTC. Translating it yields CASSPSGKTYEQFF.

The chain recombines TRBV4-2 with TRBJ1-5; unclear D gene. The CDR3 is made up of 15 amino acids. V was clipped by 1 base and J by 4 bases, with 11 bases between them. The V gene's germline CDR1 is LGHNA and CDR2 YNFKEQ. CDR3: CASSQAASANQPQHF. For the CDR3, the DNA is TGTGCCAGCAGCCAAGCAGCGTCAGCAAATCAGCCCCAGCATTTT.

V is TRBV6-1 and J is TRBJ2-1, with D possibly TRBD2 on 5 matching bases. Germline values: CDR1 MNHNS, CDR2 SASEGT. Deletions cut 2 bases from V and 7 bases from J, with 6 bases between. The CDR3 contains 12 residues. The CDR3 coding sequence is TGTGCCAGCAGTGAAAGCGGTAATGAGCAGTTCTTC. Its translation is CASSESGNEQFF.

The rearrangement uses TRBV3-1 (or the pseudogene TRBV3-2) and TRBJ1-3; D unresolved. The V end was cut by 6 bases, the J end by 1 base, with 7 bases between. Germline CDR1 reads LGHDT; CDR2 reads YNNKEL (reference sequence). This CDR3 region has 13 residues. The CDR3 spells CASRPTSGNTIYF. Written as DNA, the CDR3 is TGTGCCAGCAGGCCTACTTCTGGAAACACCATATATTTT.

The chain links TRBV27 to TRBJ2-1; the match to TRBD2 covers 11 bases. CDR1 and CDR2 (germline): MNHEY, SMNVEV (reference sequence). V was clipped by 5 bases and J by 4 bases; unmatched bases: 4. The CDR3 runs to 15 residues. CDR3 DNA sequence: TGTGCCAGCAGTGCCGGGACTAGCGGATACAATGAGCAGTTCTTC. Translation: CASSAGTSGYNEQFF.

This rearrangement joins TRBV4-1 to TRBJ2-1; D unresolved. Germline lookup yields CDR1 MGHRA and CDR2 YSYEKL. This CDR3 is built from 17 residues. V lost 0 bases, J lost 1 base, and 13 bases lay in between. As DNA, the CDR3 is TGCGCCAGCAGCCAAGACCCCCCGAGTGTTTCCTACAATGAGCAGTTCTTC. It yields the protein CASSQDPPSVSYNEQFF.

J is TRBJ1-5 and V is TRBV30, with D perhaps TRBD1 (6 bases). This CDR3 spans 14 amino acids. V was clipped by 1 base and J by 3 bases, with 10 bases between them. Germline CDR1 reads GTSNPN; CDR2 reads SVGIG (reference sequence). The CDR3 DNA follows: TGTGCCTGGAGTGAGGGGGACATCAATCAGCCCCAGCATTTT. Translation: CAWSEGDINQPQHF.

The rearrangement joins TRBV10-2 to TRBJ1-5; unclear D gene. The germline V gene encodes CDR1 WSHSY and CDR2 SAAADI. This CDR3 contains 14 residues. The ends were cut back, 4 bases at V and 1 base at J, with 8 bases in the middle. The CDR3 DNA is TGCGCCAGCAGTGGGGGAGCGAGCAATCAGCCCCAGCATTTT. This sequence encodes CASSGGASNQPQHF.

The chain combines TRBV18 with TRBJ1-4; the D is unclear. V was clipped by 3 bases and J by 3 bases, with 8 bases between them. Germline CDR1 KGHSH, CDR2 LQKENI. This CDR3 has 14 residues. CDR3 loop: CASSPSGANEKLFF. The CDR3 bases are TGTGCCAGCTCACCGTCGGGTGCTAATGAAAAACTGTTTTTT.